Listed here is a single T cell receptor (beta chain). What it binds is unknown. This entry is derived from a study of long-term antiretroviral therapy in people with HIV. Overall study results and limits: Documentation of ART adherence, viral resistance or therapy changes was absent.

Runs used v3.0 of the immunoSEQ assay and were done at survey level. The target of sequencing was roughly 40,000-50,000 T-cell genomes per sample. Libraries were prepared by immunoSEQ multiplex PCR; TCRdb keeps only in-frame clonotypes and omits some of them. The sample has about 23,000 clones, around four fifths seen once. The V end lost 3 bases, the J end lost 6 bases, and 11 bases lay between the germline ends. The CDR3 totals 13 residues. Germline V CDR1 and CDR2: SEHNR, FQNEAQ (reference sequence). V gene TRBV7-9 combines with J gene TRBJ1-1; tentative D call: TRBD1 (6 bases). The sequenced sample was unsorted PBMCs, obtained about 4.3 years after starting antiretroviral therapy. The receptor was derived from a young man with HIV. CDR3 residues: CASSLPDRAEAFF. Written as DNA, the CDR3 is TGTGCCAGCAGCTTGCCGGACAGAGCTGAAGCTTTCTTT.